Following are 6 T cell receptor beta chains from one sample sequenced in a study of T cell responses to AZD1222 COVID-19 vaccine. Here immunoSEQ multiplex PCR was the method, and the copy in TCRdb shows in-frame clones only, minus some. The table has a few hundred thousand clones, 90% to 95% seen once. The sequencing here drew on peripheral blood, taken on day 0 of AZD1222 vaccination. The receptors originated from an adult in good health.

The V call is TRBV5-1, the J call TRBJ2-1, with TRBD2 matching 8 bases. Per the germline V gene, CDR1 is SGHRS and CDR2 is YFSETQ. The V and J ends lost 4 bases and 8 bases, in that order; junction bases with no gene match: 2. This CDR3 comprises 12 residues. The CDR3 DNA sequence: TGCGCCAGCAGCCCGACTAGCGATGAGCAGTTCTTC. Its translation: CASSPTSDEQFF.

This chain uses TRBV10-3 with TRBJ1-1; D is unclear. The CDR3 is 12 residues long. Trimming took off 6 bases at V and 10 bases at J, with 15 bases between the two ends. Per germline, CDR1 ENHRY and CDR2 SYGVKD. The CDR3 nucleotides are TGTGCCATCAGCCAGTCCCCAGCGGGAGCTTTCTTT. Amino acids: CAISQSPAGAFF.

This rearrangement joins TRBV6-5 to TRBJ1-2; 7 bases fit TRBD1. The CDR3 contains 14 residues. Germline CDR1 and CDR2: MNHEY and SVGAGI. V trimming: 5 bases; J trimming: 2 bases; junction bases outside the gene matches: 5. The CDR3 sequence: CASSTGAANYGYTF. The CDR3 nucleotides read TGTGCCAGCAGTACAGGGGCCGCAAACTATGGCTACACCTTC.

The chain has TRBV5-1 and TRBJ2-3; perhaps TRBD2 as D (6 bases). The CDR3 contains 15 residues. CDR1 is SGHRS, CDR2 YFSETQ, per germline. V lost 2 bases, J lost 2 bases, and 12 bases lay in between. CDR3 bases: TGCGCCAGCAGCTTAGGAGGGTTCGACACAGATACGCAGTATTTT. Its translation is CASSLGGFDTDTQYF.

V gene TRBV4-3 combines with J gene TRBJ2-1; 8 positions match TRBD2. J lost 4 bases, V lost 0 bases, and 5 bases had no gene match. The CDR3 spans 16 residues. Germline CDR1 LGHNA, CDR2 YSLEER. CDR3 nucleotides: TGCGCCAGCAGCCAAGAAGCGGGGGCCCTTTACAATGAGCAGTTCTTC. Translated, it gives CASSQEAGALYNEQFF.

The genes are TRBV4-2 and TRBJ2-7; 8 nucleotides match TRBD2. There are 16 residues in the CDR3. Trimming at V came to 0 bases and at J to 2 bases, leaving 6 bases not matched to a gene. Germline assignment: CDR1 LGHNA and CDR2 YNFKEQ. CDR3 region: CASSQEGGAGAYEQYF. The CDR3, as DNA: TGTGCCAGCAGCCAAGAGGGGGGAGCGGGAGCCTACGAGCAGTACTTC.